This TCR beta chain was recovered during a study of early T cells in non-severe SARS-CoV-2 infection. Study overall: Unsorted whole-blood RNA was sequenced in bulk, leaving chains unpaired.

Whole-study results and caveats: Private and CD4 specificities were missed by VDJdb matching, skewed to anti-spike CD8.

Germline CDR1 SGHRS, CDR2 YFSETQ. This CDR3 is 14 amino acids long. V gave up 0 bases and J gave up 1 base, with 5 bases separating them. This clonotype was recorded many times. As yet, its antigen is unknown. In the library, individual cDNA molecules carried attached unique molecular identifiers. TCRdb re-called the 5' RACE reads with MiXCR, one entry per CDR3 protein. The repertoire holds approximately 77,000 distinct CDR3 sequences, with more than 10% as singletons. This TCR was recovered from an adult who was a healthcare worker with PCR-confirmed SARS-CoV-2 infection or an uninfected control (not recorded which). The sequencing input was whole blood. The chain links TRBV5-1 to TRBJ2-1; a possible D gene is TRBD2 (5 bases). The CDR3 DNA reads TGCGCCAGCAGCTTGGAGCGGTCCTACAATGAGCAGTTCTTC. It encodes CASSLERSYNEQFF.